This TCR beta chain was recorded in a study of cytomegalovirus exposure and HLA in healthy donors. General study findings and limits: In all likelihood, a cluster of highly shared sequence variants was a sequencing artifact. Analysis was carried out at a later point, and it linked a missense DCLRE1C variant to TCR beta V- and J-gene trimming. In an earlier analysis, about 90% or about 30%: the productive usage of most TCR beta V segments.

Primers: 60 Vbeta forward and 13 Jbeta reverse. The protocol was immunoSEQ multiplex PCR, while the TCRdb copy is restricted to in-frame clones and leaves out a portion. The table lists about 160,000 clones, 75% to 85% of them singletons. Remarks on this clone: Its antigen is as yet unknown. The same CDR3 also results from other DNA sequences found in this sample.

J gave up 8 bases and V 2 bases, and 8 bases lay outside the gene matches. The CDR3 totals 13 residues. From germline, CDR1 is GTSNPN and CDR2 SVGIG (reference sequence). This sequence was found in a male donor in good health and CMV-seropositive. The chain uses TRBV30 and TRBJ1-2; 7 nucleotides align to TRBD1. The sequencing input was PBMCs. The CDR3 region is CAWSLRTGGGYTF. The CDR3 coding sequence is TGTGCCTGGAGTTTAAGGACAGGCGGCGGCTACACCTTC. Looking up the rest from reference TRBV30 and TRBJ1-2 gives the full variable domain: SQTIHQWPATLVQPVGSPLSLECTVEGTSNPNLYWYRQAAGRGLQLLFYSVGIGQISSEVPQNLSASRPQDRQFILSSKKLLLSDSGFYLCAWSLRTGGGYTFGSGTRLTVV.